Below, 5 T cell receptor beta chains from the same sample are listed, as sequenced in a study of blood T cell repertoires in COVID-19. Data came from immunoSEQ multiplex PCR; TCRdb stores just in-frame clones and leaves some out. The sample lists more than 300,000 clones; 90% to 95% were seen once. The sequenced sample consisted of PBMCs or T cells enriched from blood (not recorded which). Every receptor here comes from a middle-aged woman who had been exposed to COVID-19.

There are a few counts of this clone. This chain uses TRBV15 with TRBJ1-5; D is uncertain. Germline V gene data show CDR1 as LNHNV and CDR2 as YYDKDF (reference sequence). Trimming stripped 0 bases from V and 7 bases from J, with 4 bases between. This CDR3 has 12 residues. The CDR3 protein is CATSRDEQPQHF. The CDR3, as DNA: TGTGCCACCAGCAGAGATGAGCAGCCCCAGCATTTT.

The chain joins TRBV6-5 to TRBJ1-1; 10 positions match TRBD1. The CDR3 contains 14 residues. The germline V gene has CDR1 MNHEY and CDR2 SVGAGI. V was pared by 5 bases and J by 1 base, with 1 base of the junction left unmatched. The CDR3, as DNA: TGTGCCAGCAGTCGACAGGGGGCGAACACTGAAGCTTTCTTT. This codes for CASSRQGANTEAFF.

This sequence joins TRBV11-3 and TRBJ2-7; 10 positions match TRBD1. The CDR3 runs 15 residues. The V and J ends lost 4 bases and 5 bases, in that order; junction bases with no gene match: 8. The germline gives CDR1 SGHNT, CDR2 YENEEA. The CDR3 region has the DNA TGTGCCAGCAGCTCAGACAGGGGGCGAAGGGACGAGCAGTACTTC. It specifies CASSSDRGRRDEQYF.

V is TRBV7-3 and J is TRBJ2-3, with a tentative D call TRBD2 (6 bases). The CDR3 runs 16 residues. CDR1 is SGHTA and CDR2 is FQGTGA in the germline V gene. V was pared by 0 bases and J by 4 bases, with 14 bases between. Written as DNA, the CDR3 is TGTGCCAGCAGCTTAACGACCAATAGGAGGGCAGATACGCAGTATTTT. Translation: CASSLTTNRRADTQYF.

The genes are TRBV3-1 (or the pseudogene TRBV3-2) and TRBJ2-1; possibly TRBD1 for D (5 bases). The germline V and J ends were trimmed by 4 bases and 3 bases, with 16 bases remaining between them. The CDR3 is 16 residues long. Germline V CDR1 and CDR2: LGHDT, YNNKEL (reference sequence). The CDR3 sequence is CASSPSARQSYNEQFF. CDR3 in DNA: TGTGCCAGCAGCCCTTCCGCCCGACAGAGCTACAATGAGCAGTTCTTC.